This T cell receptor (beta chain) was captured in a study of blood T cell repertoires in COVID-19. Clones were read by immunoSEQ multiplex PCR, and TCRdb kept only the in-frame ones, dropping some. The sample includes approximately 150,000 clones, 84% seen only once; the top ten take more than 5.5%. Germline CDR1 LGHDT, CDR2 YNNKEL (reference sequence). This CDR3 is built from 12 residues. V lost 6 bases and J 7 bases, leaving 7 bases between the germline ends. Sequencing used peripheral blood. The clonotype comes from a woman between 50 and 59 years old in a cohort sampled during active or convalescent COVID-19. The rearrangement uses TRBV3-1 (or the pseudogene TRBV3-2) and TRBJ1-6; D gene uncertain. CDR3 in DNA: TGTGCCAGCAGGGGCCTGAATTCACCCCTCCACTTT. Protein sequence: CASRGLNSPLHF.